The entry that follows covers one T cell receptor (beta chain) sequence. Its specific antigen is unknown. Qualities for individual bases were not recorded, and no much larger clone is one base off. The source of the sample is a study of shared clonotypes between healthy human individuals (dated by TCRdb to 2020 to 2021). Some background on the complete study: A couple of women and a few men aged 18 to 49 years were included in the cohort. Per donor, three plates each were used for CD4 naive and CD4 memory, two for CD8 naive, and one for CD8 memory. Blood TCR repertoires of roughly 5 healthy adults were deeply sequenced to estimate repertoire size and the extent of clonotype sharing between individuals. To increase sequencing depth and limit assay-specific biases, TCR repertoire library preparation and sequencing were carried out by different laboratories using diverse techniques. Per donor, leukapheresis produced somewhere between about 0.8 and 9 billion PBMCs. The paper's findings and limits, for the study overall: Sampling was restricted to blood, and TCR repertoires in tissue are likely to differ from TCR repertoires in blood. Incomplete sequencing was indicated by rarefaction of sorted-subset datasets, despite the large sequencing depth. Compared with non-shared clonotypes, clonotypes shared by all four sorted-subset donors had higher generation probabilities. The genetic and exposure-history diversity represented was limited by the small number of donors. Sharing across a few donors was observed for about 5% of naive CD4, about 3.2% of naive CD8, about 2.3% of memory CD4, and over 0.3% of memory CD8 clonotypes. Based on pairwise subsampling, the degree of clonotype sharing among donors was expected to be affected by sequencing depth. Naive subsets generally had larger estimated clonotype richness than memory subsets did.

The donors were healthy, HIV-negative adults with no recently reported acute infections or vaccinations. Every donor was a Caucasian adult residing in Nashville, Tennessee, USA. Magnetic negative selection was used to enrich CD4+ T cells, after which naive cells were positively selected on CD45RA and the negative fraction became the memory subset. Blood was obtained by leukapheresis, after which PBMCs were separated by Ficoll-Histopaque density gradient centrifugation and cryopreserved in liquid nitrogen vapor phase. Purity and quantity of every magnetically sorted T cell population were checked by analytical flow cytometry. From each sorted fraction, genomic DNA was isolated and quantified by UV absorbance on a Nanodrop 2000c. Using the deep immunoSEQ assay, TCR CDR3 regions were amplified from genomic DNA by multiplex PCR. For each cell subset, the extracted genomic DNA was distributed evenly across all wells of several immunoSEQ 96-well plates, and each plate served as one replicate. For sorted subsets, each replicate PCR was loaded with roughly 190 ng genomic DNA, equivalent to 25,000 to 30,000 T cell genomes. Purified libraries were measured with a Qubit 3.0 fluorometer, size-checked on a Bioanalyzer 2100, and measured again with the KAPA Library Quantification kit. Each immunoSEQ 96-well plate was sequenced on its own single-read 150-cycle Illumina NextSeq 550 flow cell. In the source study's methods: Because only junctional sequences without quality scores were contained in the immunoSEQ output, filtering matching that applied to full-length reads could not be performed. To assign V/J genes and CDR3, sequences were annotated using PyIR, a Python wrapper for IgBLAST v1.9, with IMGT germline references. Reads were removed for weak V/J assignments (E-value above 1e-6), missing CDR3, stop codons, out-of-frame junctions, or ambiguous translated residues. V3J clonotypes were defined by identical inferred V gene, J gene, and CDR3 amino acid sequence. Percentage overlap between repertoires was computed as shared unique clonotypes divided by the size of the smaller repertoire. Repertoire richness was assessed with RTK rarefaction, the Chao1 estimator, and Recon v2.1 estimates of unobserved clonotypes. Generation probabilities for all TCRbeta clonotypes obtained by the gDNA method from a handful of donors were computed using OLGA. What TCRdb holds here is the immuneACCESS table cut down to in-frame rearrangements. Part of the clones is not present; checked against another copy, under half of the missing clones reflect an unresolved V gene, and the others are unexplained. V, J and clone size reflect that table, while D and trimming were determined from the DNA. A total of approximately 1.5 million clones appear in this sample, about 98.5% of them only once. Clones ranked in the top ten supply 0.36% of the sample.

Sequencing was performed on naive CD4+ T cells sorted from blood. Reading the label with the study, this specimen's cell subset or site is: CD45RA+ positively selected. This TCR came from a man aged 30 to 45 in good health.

The sequence in DNA is TGTGCCAGCTCAACCGAGAAGATCAGGGGTGGGACCCAGTACTTC. Its product reads: CASSTEKIRGGTQYF. In this chain, TRBV18 is recombined with TRBJ2-5, and the D gene may be TRBD1, 6 bases matching. CDR1 and CDR2 (KGHSH, LQKENI) derive from the germline V gene. A distance of 20 bases separates the germline ends of V and J, which lose 5 bases and 7 bases respectively. The CDR3 numbers 15 residues from cysteine through phenylalanine. The only DNA kept is the CDR3, 45 bases in frame from the first base.